Below, 17 T cell receptor beta chains from the same sample are listed, as sequenced in a study of a mutant IDH1 vaccine in newly diagnosed glioma. Produced via immunoSEQ multiplex PCR; TCRdb's table is partial and in-frame only. The sample yields tens of thousands of clones, around 87% seen once. These receptors' antigens are unknown. Noted time point: week 35, safety follow-up. A single vaccine dose contained 300 ug of mutant IDH1 20-mer peptide, and topical imiquimod was used with it. The sample in question was PBMCs, obtained from a glioma patient whose treatment included an IDH1 peptide vaccine. All receptors derive from a man aged 35 to 55 with glioma.

V usage is TRBV2 and J usage is TRBJ2-7, with 8 bases lining up with TRBD2. The CDR3 length is 15 residues. Trimming took 3 bases from V and 7 from J; bases not matched to a gene: 11. Germline V CDR1 and CDR2: SNHLY, FYNNEI. The CDR3 sequence is CASSERVAGIEEQYV. CDR3 in DNA: TGTGCCAGCAGTGAGAGGGTAGCGGGGATAGAGGAGCAGTACGTC.

The V gene is TRBV6-5, the J gene TRBJ2-6, with D unresolved. V shed 2 bases and J shed 1 base, with 6 bases lying between them. The CDR3 consists of 15 residues. Germline V gene lookup returns CDR1 MNHEY and CDR2 SVGAGI. The CDR3 region is CASSYQSSGANVLTF. Here the CDR3 DNA reads TGTGCCAGCAGTTACCAGTCGTCTGGGGCCAACGTCCTGACTTTC.

Here the CDR3 reads CASSVALPSADTQYF. The DNA of the CDR3 is TGTGCCAGCAGTGTTGCACTGCCGTCGGCAGATACGCAGTATTTT. V is TRBV25-1 and J is TRBJ2-3; D ambiguous. The V gene's germline CDR1 is MGHDK and CDR2 SYGVNS. Trimming took off 4 bases at V and 4 bases at J, with 15 bases between the two ends. There are 15 residues in the CDR3.

The gene calls are TRBV7-9 and TRBJ2-1; D is undetermined. This CDR3 contains 14 residues. Germline CDR1 is SEHNR and CDR2 is FQNEAQ (reference sequence). V was clipped by 1 base and J by 6 bases, with 10 bases between them. This chain's CDR3 is CASSLEAVPNEQFF. The CDR3, as DNA: TGTGCCAGCAGCTTAGAGGCGGTACCCAATGAGCAGTTCTTC.

The chain carries TRBV21-1 and TRBJ2-4; TRBD1 reflects the table's D call only, with no check against the DNA. TRBV21-1 is a pseudogene segment. CDR3 length: 17 residues. In DNA, the CDR3 is TGTGCCAGCAGCAAAGCGAGAAGAGACAGGAACAAAAACATTCAGTACTTC. Translating it yields CASSKARRDRNKNIQYF.

The DNA of the CDR3 is TGTGCCAGCGGCTACACAGGGGGCTTCGACACTGAAGCTTTCTTT. This sequence encodes CASGYTGGFDTEAFF. The chain is built from TRBV5-6 and TRBJ1-1; TRBD1 matches 9 bases. Germline CDR1 is SGHDT and CDR2 is YYEEEE. After removal of 7 bases from V and 3 bases from J, the junction contained 10 bases not matched to a gene. The CDR3 spans 15 residues.

The rearrangement uses TRBV4-1 and TRBJ1-4; D uncertain. The CDR3 has 16 amino acids. CDR1 and CDR2 from the germline V gene are MGHRA and YSYEKL. Deletions cut 0 bases from V and 3 bases from J, with 11 bases between. CDR3 coding DNA: TGCGCCAGCAGCCAAGATCCTACGGTATCTAATGAAAAACTGTTTTTT. Translated: CASSQDPTVSNEKLFF.

This chain uses TRBV27 with TRBJ2-1; 8 bases agree with TRBD2. V trimming: 0 bases; J trimming: 6 bases; junction bases outside the gene matches: 4. The CDR3 covers 15 residues. Looked up from germline, CDR1 is MNHEY and CDR2 is SMNVEV (reference sequence). As DNA, the CDR3 is TGTGCCAGCAGTTTATCGGCGGGAGGCCTCAATGAGCAGTTCTTC. The encoded protein is CASSLSAGGLNEQFF.

This chain links TRBV9 with TRBJ1-4; 8 bases agree with TRBD1. The V gene's germline CDR1 is SGDLS and CDR2 YYNGEE. CDR3 length: 16 amino acids. V shed 2 bases, J shed 2 bases, and the junction held 5 bases outside the gene matches. CDR3: CASSVGQGATNEKLFF. In nucleotides, the CDR3 is TGTGCCAGCAGCGTCGGACAGGGCGCGACTAATGAAAAACTGTTTTTT. Full variable domain (missing parts from reference TRBV9 and TRBJ1-4): DSGVTQTPKHLITATGQRVTLRCSPRSGDLSVYWYQQSLDQGLQFLIQYYNGEERAKGNILERFSAQQFPDLHSELNLSSLELGDSALYFCASSVGQGATNEKLFFGSGTQLSVL.

The chain links TRBV5-4 to TRBJ1-1; TRBD1 might be the D (5 bases). With 4 bases removed from V and 1 base from J, the gap between germline ends came to 17 bases. Germline CDR1 and CDR2: SGHNT and YYREEE (reference sequence). This CDR3 comprises 16 residues. DNA of the CDR3: TGTGCCAGCAGCCCCAATCGGCCAGGGTGGAACACTGAAGCTTTCTTT. This sequence encodes CASSPNRPGWNTEAFF.

The CDR3 region has the DNA TGTGCCAGCAGCTTGCTGTACTCAAATTCACCCCTCCACTTT. Protein sequence: CASSLLYSNSPLHF. This chain uses TRBV5-4 with TRBJ1-6; no clear D. This CDR3 region has 14 residues. The germline V gene encodes CDR1 SGHNT and CDR2 YYREEE (reference sequence). V lost 1 base and J 7 bases, leaving 9 bases between the germline ends.

The chain is built from TRBV6-1 and TRBJ2-3; D remains unclear. This CDR3 is built from 12 residues. The germline gives CDR1 MNHNS, CDR2 SASEGT. The germline V and J ends were trimmed by 3 bases and 12 bases, with 13 bases remaining between them. CDR3: CASSDRGLVQYF. The CDR3 coding sequence is TGTGCCAGCAGTGATCGAGGTCTGGTCCAGTATTTT.

The rearrangement links TRBV11-1 to TRBJ2-1; TRBD1 might be the D (6 bases). Germline CDR1 is SGHAT and CDR2 is FQDESV (reference sequence). This CDR3 has 12 residues. Trimming shortened V by 5 bases and J by 8 bases, and 10 bases separated the two germline ends. The CDR3 region has the DNA TGTGCCAGCAGCCTACAGGGCCATGAGCAGTTCTTC. Its protein is CASSLQGHEQFF. Full variable domain (outside the CDR3, taken from reference TRBV11-1 and TRBJ2-1): EAEVAQSPRYKITEKSQAVAFWCDPISGHATLYWYRQILGQGPELLVQFQDESVVDDSQLPKDRFSAERLKGVDSTLKIQPAELGDSAMYLCASSLQGHEQFFGPGTRLTVL.

The chain carries TRBV28 and TRBJ2-4; D call uncertain. Germline V lookup: CDR1 MDHEN, CDR2 SYDVKM. There are 14 residues in the CDR3. Trimming took 0 bases from V and 3 from J, leaving 6 bases between them. CDR3 nucleotide sequence: TGTGCCAGCAGTTTATGGAACGGCAAAAACATTCAGTACTTC. Protein product: CASSLWNGKNIQYF. Full variable domain (outside the CDR3, taken from reference TRBV28 and TRBJ2-4): DVKVTQSSRYLVKRTGEKVFLECVQDMDHENMFWYRQDPGLGLRLIYFSYDVKMKEKGDIPEGYSVSREKKERFSLILESASTNQTSMYLCASSLWNGKNIQYFGAGTRLSVL.

The gene calls are TRBV11-2 and TRBJ1-2; a possible D gene is TRBD1 (5 bases). Between the trimmed V and J ends, which lost 0 bases and 3 bases, there was a span of 11 bases. The germline V gene has CDR1 SGHAT and CDR2 FQNNGV. The CDR3 has 15 amino acids. As DNA, the CDR3 is TGTGCCAGCAGCTTAGATGGGGCCACTCACTATGGCTACACCTTC. As protein: CASSLDGATHYGYTF. The variable domain in full, with the rest retrieved from reference TRBV11-2 and TRBJ1-2, is EAGVAQSPRYKIIEKRQSVAFWCNPISGHATLYWYQQILGQGPKLLIQFQNNGVVDDSQLPKDRFSAERLKGVDSTLKIQPAKLEDSAVYLCASSLDGATHYGYTFGSGTRLTVV.

This clone came up once. The chain joins TRBV5-1 to TRBJ2-4, with D perhaps matching TRBD1 or TRBD2 (5 bases each). Trimming left V 4 bases short and J 5 bases short, with 13 bases between. The CDR3 loop spans 14 amino acids. Looked up from germline, CDR1 is SGHRS and CDR2 is YFSETQ. CDR3 sequence reads: CASSAGTRQNIQYF. CDR3 in DNA: TGCGCCAGCAGCGCCGGGACGCGCCAAAACATTCAGTACTTC.

The chain couples TRBV28 to TRBJ1-1; 7 nucleotides agree with TRBD1. J was trimmed by 4 bases and V by 5 bases; bases with no gene match: 10. The CDR3 has 15 amino acids. CDR1 and CDR2 (germline): MDHEN, SYDVKM. CDR3 bases: TGTGCCAGCAGTGAAGACAGGGATAAGGGCACTGAAGCTTTCTTT. Amino acids: CASSEDRDKGTEAFF. Filled out from reference TRBV28 and TRBJ1-1, the complete variable domain reads DVKVTQSSRYLVKRTGEKVFLECVQDMDHENMFWYRQDPGLGLRLIYFSYDVKMKEKGDIPEGYSVSREKKERFSLILESASTNQTSMYLCASSEDRDKGTEAFFGQGTRLTVV.